This entry is about one TCR beta chain. Its antigen is unidentified. This sample was included in a study of shared clonotypes between healthy human individuals. Study context: Two female and a few male donors aged 18 to 49 were enrolled. Findings and limits, study-wide: An effect of sequencing depth on clonotype sharing among donors was expected.

The ends lost 8 bases at V and 3 bases at J; junction bases unmatched: 8. The CDR3 spans 14 residues. The germline V gene has CDR1 SNHLY and CDR2 FYNNEI. Method: immunoSEQ multiplex PCR; TCRdb's copy keeps in-frame clones and lacks some. The sample records about 470,000 clones, around 75% being singletons. The source is a middle-aged woman in good health. Some clones in this sample may be carry-over from other donors' samples. The sequencing sample was made of PBMCs. The V call is TRBV2, the J call TRBJ2-7; 9 bases map to TRBD2. The CDR3 reads CASWEGSGSYEQYF. The CDR3 coding sequence is TGTGCCAGCTGGGAGGGTAGCGGGAGCTACGAGCAGTACTTC.